One and the same sample provided the 22 T cell receptor beta chains below, sequenced in a study of T cell responses to AZD1222 COVID-19 vaccine. Sequencing was performed with immunoSEQ multiplex PCR; in TCRdb, only in-frame clones are kept and a portion is missing. This table holds about 110,000 clones, approximately 94% found once. Specimen: peripheral blood, collected 28 days after the second AZD1222 dose. These receptors were obtained from an adult who received the AZD1222 COVID-19 vaccine.

The chain joins TRBV27 to TRBJ1-1; D remains ambiguous. This CDR3 is built from 13 residues. Germline V gene lookup returns CDR1 MNHEY and CDR2 SMNVEV (reference sequence). V was shortened by 5 bases and J by 4 bases, with 11 bases between the two germline ends. CDR3 loop: CASSIRETTEAFF. CDR3 sequence (DNA): TGTGCCAGCAGTATACGGGAAACCACTGAAGCTTTCTTT.

V and J are TRBV27 and TRBJ2-7, with D maybe TRBD2 (6 bases). CDR1 MNHEY and CDR2 SMNVEV come from the germline V gene (reference sequence). Trimming took 2 bases from V and 5 from J, leaving 13 bases between them. This CDR3 comprises 14 residues. The CDR3 is CASSLAGSSHEQYF. CDR3 DNA sequence: TGTGCCAGCAGTTTAGCCGGGAGTTCACACGAGCAGTACTTC.

CDR3 region: CASSLALDSQGKGETQYF. DNA of the CDR3: TGTGCCAGCAGCTTGGCCCTAGACTCACAGGGTAAAGGGGAGACCCAGTACTTC. This chain joins TRBV5-5 and TRBJ2-5; D perhaps matches TRBD1 (6 bases). Trimming left V 0 bases short and J 5 bases short, with 23 bases between. Germline assignment: CDR1 SGHKS and CDR2 YYEKEE (reference sequence). CDR3 length equals 18 residues.

The rearrangement links TRBV5-1 to TRBJ1-2; the D gene is possibly TRBD1 (6 bases). The CDR3 is made up of 15 amino acids. Trimming removed 1 base at V and 5 bases at J, with 15 bases between. CDR1 is SGHRS and CDR2 is YFSETQ in the germline V gene. The CDR3 nucleotides read TGCGCCAGCAGCTTGATTTACAGGGACGCGTATGGCTACACCTTC. Translating gives CASSLIYRDAYGYTF.

CDR3 amino acids: CASSLDSSAPNTGELFF. CDR3 nucleotide sequence: TGTGCCAGCAGCTTAGATTCTAGCGCACCGAACACCGGGGAGCTGTTTTTT. The V and J genes are TRBV11-2 and TRBJ2-2, with a tentative D call TRBD2 (6 bases). This CDR3 is built from 17 residues. Germline CDR1 SGHAT, CDR2 FQNNGV. Trimming shortened V by 0 bases and J by 0 bases, and 11 bases separated the two germline ends. The full variable domain, its missing parts supplied by reference TRBV11-2 and TRBJ2-2, is EAGVAQSPRYKIIEKRQSVAFWCNPISGHATLYWYQQILGQGPKLLIQFQNNGVVDDSQLPKDRFSAERLKGVDSTLKIQPAKLEDSAVYLCASSLDSSAPNTGELFFGEGSRLTVL.

V is TRBV7-9 and J is TRBJ1-2; D not certain. This CDR3 is built from 15 residues. Trimming shortened V by 4 bases and J by 3 bases, and 15 bases separated the two germline ends. Germline lookup yields CDR1 SEHNR and CDR2 FQNEAQ (reference sequence). As DNA, the CDR3 is TGTGCCAGCAGCTCCGGGCCTTATGAATACTATGGCTACACCTTC. Its protein is CASSSGPYEYYGYTF.

The CDR3 sequence is CASSYEGPSYNEQFF. For the CDR3, the DNA is TGTGCCAGCAGTTACGAGGGGCCGTCCTACAATGAGCAGTTCTTC. The rearrangement joins TRBV6-5 to TRBJ2-1; D possibly uses TRBD1 or TRBD2 (5 bases each). The CDR3 sequence is 15 residues long. The germline V gene encodes CDR1 MNHEY and CDR2 SVGAGI. Trimming left V 2 bases short and J 1 base short, with 9 bases between.

The gene calls are TRBV5-1 and TRBJ1-1, with D unclear. Germline CDR1 SGHRS, CDR2 YFSETQ. CDR3 length equals 14 residues. V dropped 3 bases and J dropped 5 bases, with 14 bases sitting between them. As DNA, the CDR3 is TGCGCCAGCAGCTCAGGTGACGTGCGGACTGAAGCTTTCTTT. Translation gives CASSSGDVRTEAFF.

The rearrangement links TRBV2 to TRBJ2-2; maybe TRBD1 (5 bases). Per the germline V gene, CDR1 is SNHLY and CDR2 is FYNNEI. CDR3 length: 15 amino acids. V gave up 4 bases and J gave up 2 bases, with 11 bases separating them. The CDR3 is CASSGQGGNTGELFF. DNA of the CDR3: TGTGCCAGCAGTGGGCAGGGTGGTAACACCGGGGAGCTGTTTTTT.

The chain links TRBV5-1 to TRBJ2-2; no clear D gene. The germline gives CDR1 SGHRS, CDR2 YFSETQ. The V and J ends lost 3 bases and 1 base respectively, with 7 bases between them. This CDR3 has 14 residues. As DNA, the CDR3 is TGCGCCAGCAGCTGGATGCAGAACACCGGGGAGCTGTTTTTT. It codes for CASSWMQNTGELFF.

The chain uses TRBV7-7 and TRBJ2-5, with TRBD2 as a possible D gene (5 bases). V lost 1 base and J lost 4, with 7 bases in between. The length of the CDR3 is 13 residues. CDR1 and CDR2 from the germline V gene are SSHAT and FNYEAQ (reference sequence). The CDR3 region is CASSLDRGETQYF. The CDR3 nucleotides read TGTGCCAGCAGCTTAGACCGGGGAGAGACCCAGTACTTC.

The chain employs TRBV9 and TRBJ1-3; no clear D gene. The ends were cut back, 0 bases at V and 0 bases at J, with 7 bases in the middle. The CDR3 is 15 residues long. CDR1 is SGDLS, CDR2 YYNGEE, per germline. CDR3 sequence (DNA): TGTGCCAGCAGCGTAGATATTGCCTCTGGAAACACCATATATTTT. Its protein is CASSVDIASGNTIYF.

This sequence joins TRBV6-5 and TRBJ2-1; possible D gene TRBD2, 7 bases. Germline-derived CDR1 and CDR2 are MNHEY and SVGAGI. V dropped 7 bases and J dropped 10 bases, with 17 bases sitting between them. The CDR3 is 13 amino acids. The CDR3: CASTDSGGREQFF. The CDR3, as DNA: TGTGCCAGCACCGACTCGGGGGGCAGGGAGCAGTTCTTC.

The chain joins TRBV7-9 to TRBJ1-5; maybe TRBD1 (6 bases). The V end lost 4 bases, the J end lost 5 bases, and 9 bases lay between the germline ends. The CDR3 spans 13 residues. Germline CDR1 and CDR2: SEHNR and FQNEAQ (reference sequence). The CDR3 nucleotides read TGTGCCAGCAGCTCAGGGGAGCATCAGCCCCAGCATTTT. Protein sequence: CASSSGEHQPQHF.

The chain is built from TRBV6-1 and TRBJ1-1; a possible D gene is TRBD1 (6 bases). Trimming cost V 1 base and J 5 bases, with 8 bases left between them. This CDR3 spans 13 amino acids. In germline, CDR1 is MNHNS, CDR2 SASEGT. The CDR3 DNA follows: TGTGCCAGCAGTGAAGTAGGGGGGACTGAAGCTTTCTTT. Residues: CASSEVGGTEAFF.

The rearrangement uses TRBV27 and TRBJ2-1; the match to TRBD2 covers 8 bases. Germline CDR1 is MNHEY and CDR2 is SMNVEV (reference sequence). The CDR3 is made up of 17 amino acids. J was trimmed by 6 bases and V by 5 bases; bases with no gene match: 15. This CDR3 is CASSTIEAGVGANEQFF. Here the CDR3 DNA reads TGTGCCAGCAGTACTATAGAAGCGGGAGTGGGGGCCAATGAGCAGTTCTTC.

V gene TRBV21-1 combines with J gene TRBJ2-2. TRBV21-1 is termed a pseudogene. CDR3 size: 16 residues. CDR3 loop: CASSKEPGGETGELFF. CDR3 nucleotide sequence: TGTGCCAGCAGCAAAGAACCAGGGGGGGAGACCGGGGAGCTGTTTTTT.

This clone was observed a handful of times. This chain links TRBV11-3 with TRBJ2-1; no reliable D call. Looked up from germline, CDR1 is SGHNT and CDR2 is YENEEA. The V end lost 2 bases, the J end lost 9 bases, and 8 bases lay between the germline ends. CDR3 size: 12 residues. The CDR3 is CASSLLDGEQFF. The CDR3 region has the DNA TGTGCCAGCAGCTTATTGGATGGTGAGCAGTTCTTC.

The J gene is TRBJ1-3, the V gene TRBV9; weak D call: TRBD1 (5 bases). V shed 4 bases and J shed 4 bases, with 12 bases lying between them. The CDR3 is 14 residues long. Germline V CDR1 and CDR2: SGDLS, YYNGEE. CDR3 loop: CASSSGGEGNTIYF. In DNA form, the CDR3 reads TGTGCCAGCAGCTCGGGGGGAGAAGGAAACACCATATATTTT.

The chain combines TRBV7-2 with TRBJ2-5; 8 bases line up with TRBD2. CDR1 SGHTA and CDR2 FQGNSA come from the germline V gene. The CDR3 contains 14 residues. The trim removed 5 bases at V and 4 bases at J, leaving 6 bases unmatched. The CDR3: CASSPGLVPETQYF. The CDR3 region has the DNA TGTGCCAGCAGCCCGGGACTAGTCCCAGAGACCCAGTACTTC.

V is TRBV6-5 and J is TRBJ2-3; D not resolved. The CDR3 loop spans 15 amino acids. V lost 0 bases to trimming and J lost 6 bases, with 13 bases between them. Germline V gene data show CDR1 as MNHEY and CDR2 as SVGAGI. The CDR3 reads CASSYSNAPTDTQYF. CDR3 in DNA: TGTGCCAGCAGTTACTCGAACGCCCCGACTGATACGCAGTATTTT.

CDR3 bases: TGTGCCAGCAGCGTAGATGGACGGAACACTGAAGCTTTCTTT. Translating gives CASSVDGRNTEAFF. The chain couples TRBV9 to TRBJ1-1; D not resolved. Per the germline V gene, CDR1 is SGDLS and CDR2 is YYNGEE. V lost 0 bases and J 1 base, leaving 7 bases between the germline ends. The CDR3 spans 14 residues.